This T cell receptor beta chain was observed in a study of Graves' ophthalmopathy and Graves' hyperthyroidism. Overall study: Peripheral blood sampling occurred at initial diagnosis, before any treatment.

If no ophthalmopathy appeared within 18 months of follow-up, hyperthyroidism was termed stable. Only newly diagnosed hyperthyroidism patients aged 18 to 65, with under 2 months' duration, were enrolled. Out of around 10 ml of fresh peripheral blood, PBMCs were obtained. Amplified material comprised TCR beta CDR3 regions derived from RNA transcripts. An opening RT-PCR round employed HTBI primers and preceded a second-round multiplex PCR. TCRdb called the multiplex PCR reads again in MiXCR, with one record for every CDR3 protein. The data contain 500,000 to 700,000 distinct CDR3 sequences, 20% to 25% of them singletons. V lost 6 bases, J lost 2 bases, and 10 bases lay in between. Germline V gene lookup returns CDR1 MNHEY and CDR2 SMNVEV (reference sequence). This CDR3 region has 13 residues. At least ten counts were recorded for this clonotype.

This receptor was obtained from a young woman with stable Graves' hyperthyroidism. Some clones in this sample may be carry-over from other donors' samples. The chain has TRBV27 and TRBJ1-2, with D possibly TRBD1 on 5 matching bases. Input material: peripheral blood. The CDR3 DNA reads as TGTGCCAGCAGCAGAGCAGGGAACTATGGCTACACCTTC. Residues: CASSRAGNYGYTF.